This T cell receptor (beta chain) comes out of a study of T cell responses to AZD1222 COVID-19 vaccine. General observations from the study: Recipients of AZD1222 seropositive at baseline numbered only 6 or 7.

This CDR3 comprises 13 residues. CDR1 is SGHRS and CDR2 is YFSETQ in the germline V gene. V was cut by 0 bases and J by 6 bases, with 6 bases left in between. As for this clone: The antigen is not known. Other DNA sequences in the same sample also yield this CDR3.

Method: immunoSEQ multiplex PCR; TCRdb's copy keeps in-frame clones and lacks some. Among 150,000 to 160,000 clones listed, roughly nine tenths were seen once. The origin of this receptor is an adult in good health. The V and J genes are TRBV5-1 and TRBJ2-2; D ambiguous. Sample: peripheral blood, taken on day 0 of MenACWY control vaccination. Here the CDR3 DNA reads TGCGCCAGCAGCTTGGGAGGTCCCGGGGAGCTGTTTTTT. Its translation: CASSLGGPGELFF. The variable domain in full, with the rest retrieved from reference TRBV5-1 and TRBJ2-2, is KAGVTQTPRYLIKTRGQQVTLSCSPISGHRSVSWYQQTPGQGLQFLFEYFSETQRNKGNFPGRFSGRQFSNSRSEMNVSTLELGDSALYLCASSLGGPGELFFGEGSRLTVL.